A single sample is the source of the 9 T cell receptor beta chains below, sequenced in a study of tumor and adjacent non-tumor tissue in lung cancer. A modified ARM-PCR protocol with three rounds of nested PCR amplified TCRbeta. TCRdb reprocessed the multiplex PCR reads with MiXCR, giving one entry per CDR3 protein. Here the sample spans 71,000 or so distinct CDR3 sequences, roughly 80% being singletons. The template was RNA from unsorted bulk tissue. Sequencing was done on a sample of lung tumor tissue. Receptors were obtained from a woman between 45 and 65 years old with non-small cell lung cancer.

A note on this clonotype: The CDR3 carries no conserved terminal phenylalanine or tryptophan, so it likely arises from a read error. The chain joins TRBV29-1 to TRBJ2-3, with D perhaps matching TRBD2 (6 bases). Germline CDR1 reads SQVTM; CDR2 reads ANQGSEA. The CDR3 runs to 13 residues. CDR3 nucleotide sequence: TGCATCGTTGTGGGGGGTTTCACAGATACGCAGTATGTT. The encoded protein is CIVVGGFTDTQYV.

This clonotype has only a few counts. An end of the junction differs from the germline gene, which may be a read error. The rearrangement uses TRBV4-3 and TRBJ2-1, with D maybe TRBD2 (6 bases). This CDR3 comprises 17 residues. From germline, CDR1 is LGHNA and CDR2 YSLEER. CDR3 in DNA: TGCGCCAGCAGCCAAGCTAGCGTTTCGAACTCCTATAATGAGCAGTTCTTC. This translates into CASSQASVSNSYNEQFF.

A note on this clonotype: Since no conserved phenylalanine or tryptophan closes the CDR3, a read error is the likely cause. The chain uses TRBV4-3 and TRBJ1-5; D uncertain. Germline assignment: CDR1 LGHNA and CDR2 YSLEER. The CDR3 is 18 residues long. This CDR3 is CASNQEIGAGGSNQPQHI. In DNA form, the CDR3 reads TGCGCCAGCAACCAAGAGATAGGCGCAGGAGGGAGTAATCAGCCCCAGCATATC.

As regards this clonotype: The DNA is left out, because the CDR3 cannot be placed on it with certainty; the CDR3 is given as TCRdb lists it. The J gene is TRBJ2-1, the V gene TRBV4-1; TRBD2, as called in the table, went unchecked against the DNA. Germline values: CDR1 MGHRA, CDR2 YSYEKL. The CDR3 length is 16 residues, termini included. This CDR3 is CASGQVVAGGNNERFF.

By proportion, this clonotype is medium-sized. J is TRBJ2-7 and V is TRBV12-3 or TRBV12-4; TRBD1 aligns across 8 bases. This CDR3 is 14 amino acids long. V shed 6 bases and J 7 bases; nucleotides not matched to a gene: 11. Here the CDR3 reads CASSWGQAAREQYF. The CDR3 DNA reads TGTGCCAGCAGCTGGGGACAGGCGGCAAGGGAGCAGTACTTC.

For this clonotype: A junction end diverges from the germline sequence, so it may reflect a read error. The chain employs TRBV18 and TRBJ2-5; possible D gene TRBD1, 5 bases. The CDR3 length is 15 residues. Germline lookup yields CDR1 KGHSH and CDR2 LQKENI. As DNA, the CDR3 is TGTGTCAGCTCACCACCCCTGACAGCTGGCGAGACCCAGTACTTC. It is translated as CVSSPPLTAGETQYF.

As regards this clonotype: The conserved closing phenylalanine or tryptophan is absent in this CDR3, likely reflecting a read error. The genes are TRBV6-2 or TRBV6-3 and TRBJ2-1; D not resolved. In germline, CDR1 is MNHEY, CDR2 SVGEGT. The CDR3 is 13 amino acids. CDR3 in amino acids: CASSSSSYNEQFL. The CDR3 DNA reads as TGTGCCAGTAGTAGTAGCTCCTATAATGAGCAGTTCCTC.

As concerns this clonotype: The junction departs from the called germline gene at one end, perhaps through a read error. The J gene is TRBJ2-2, the V gene TRBV6-2 or TRBV6-3; the D is unclear. Germline values: CDR1 MNHEY, CDR2 SVGEGT. This CDR3 is built from 13 residues. The CDR3 coding sequence is TGTGCCAGCAGTTATTTCGACACCTGGGAGCTGTTTTTT. Amino acid sequence: CASSYFDTWELFF.

Notes on this clonotype: Because it lacks the conserved phenylalanine or tryptophan at the end, this CDR3 is likely a read error. The chain recombines TRBV20-1 with TRBJ2-7; the match to TRBD2 covers 7 bases. The junction had 21 bases not matched to a gene; V was cut back by 7 bases and J by 0 bases. The length of the CDR3 is 18 residues. Germline V gene lookup returns CDR1 DFQATT and CDR2 SNEGSKA (reference sequence). The CDR3 region has the DNA TGCAGTGTTAGGGTGGTAGCGGGCCATAAGACTGACTCCTACGAGCAGTACTTA. The encoded protein is CSVRVVAGHKTDSYEQYL.